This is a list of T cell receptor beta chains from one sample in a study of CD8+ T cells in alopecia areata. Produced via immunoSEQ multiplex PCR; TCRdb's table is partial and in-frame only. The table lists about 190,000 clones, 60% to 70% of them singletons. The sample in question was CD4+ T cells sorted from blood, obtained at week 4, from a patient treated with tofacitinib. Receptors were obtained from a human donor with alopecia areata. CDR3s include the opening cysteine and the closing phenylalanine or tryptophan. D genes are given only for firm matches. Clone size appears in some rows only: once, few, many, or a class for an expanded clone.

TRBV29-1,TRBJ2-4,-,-,TGCAGCGTTGTTTTCACGGGAGACATTCAGTACTTC,CSVVFTGDIQYF
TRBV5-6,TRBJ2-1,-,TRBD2,TGTGCCAGCAGCTTTGGGACTAGCGGATACAATGAGCAGTTCTTC,CASSFGTSGYNEQFF
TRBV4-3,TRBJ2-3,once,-,TGCGCCAGCAGCCAAGCCGCCCTGAGCGGGACAGATACGCAGTATTTT,CASSQAALSGTDTQYF
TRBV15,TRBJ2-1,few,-,TGTGCCACCAGCAGAGACAGCGAGCAGTTCTTC,CATSRDSEQFF
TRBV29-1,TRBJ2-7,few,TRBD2,TGCAGCGTTGCGGCCGGGACTAGCAGTTACGAGCAGTACTTC,CSVAAGTSSYEQYF
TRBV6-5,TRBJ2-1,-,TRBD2,TGTGCCACCCACAGCGGGATGAGCTCCTACAATGAGCAGTTCTTC,CATHSGMSSYNEQFF
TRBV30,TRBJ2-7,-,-,TGTGCCTGGAGCTCCTACACCCACGAGCAGTACTTC,CAWSSYTHEQYF
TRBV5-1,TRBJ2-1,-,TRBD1,TGCGCCAGCAGCTTTAACCATAGACAGGGGGCACATGAGCAGTTCTTC,CASSFNHRQGAHEQFF
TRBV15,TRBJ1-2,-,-,TGTGCCACCAGCAGAGATGAAGGGGACGGCTACACCTTC,CATSRDEGDGYTF
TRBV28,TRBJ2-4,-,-,TGTGCCAGCAGTTTTGGTCCCCCGGAATACATTCAGTACTTC,CASSFGPPEYIQYF
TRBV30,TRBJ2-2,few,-,TGTGCCTGGAGGACCCGATTGGCGGATGGGGAGCTGTTTTTT,CAWRTRLADGELFF
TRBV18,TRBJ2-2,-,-,TGTGCCAGCTCACTGGGACTCAACACCGGGGAGCTGTTTTTT,CASSLGLNTGELFF
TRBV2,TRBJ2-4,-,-,TGTGCCAGCAGCAAAGGGGGGAAGGTTGCCAAAAACATTCAGTACTTC,CASSKGGKVAKNIQYF
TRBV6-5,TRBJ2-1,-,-,TGTGCCAGCAGTTACATAAGGGGTGATGAGCAGTTCTTC,CASSYIRGDEQFF
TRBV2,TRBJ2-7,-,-,TGTGCCAGCAAGGTCGACAGCTACGAGCAGTACTTC,CASKVDSYEQYF
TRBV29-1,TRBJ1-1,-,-,TGCAGCGTTGAATTTACCTTGGGGCATCCCGCTATGAACACTGAAGCTTTCTTT,CSVEFTLGHPAMNTEAFF
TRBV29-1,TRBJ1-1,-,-,TGCAGCGTTGATGGCACGATGAACACTGAAGCTTTCTTT,CSVDGTMNTEAFF